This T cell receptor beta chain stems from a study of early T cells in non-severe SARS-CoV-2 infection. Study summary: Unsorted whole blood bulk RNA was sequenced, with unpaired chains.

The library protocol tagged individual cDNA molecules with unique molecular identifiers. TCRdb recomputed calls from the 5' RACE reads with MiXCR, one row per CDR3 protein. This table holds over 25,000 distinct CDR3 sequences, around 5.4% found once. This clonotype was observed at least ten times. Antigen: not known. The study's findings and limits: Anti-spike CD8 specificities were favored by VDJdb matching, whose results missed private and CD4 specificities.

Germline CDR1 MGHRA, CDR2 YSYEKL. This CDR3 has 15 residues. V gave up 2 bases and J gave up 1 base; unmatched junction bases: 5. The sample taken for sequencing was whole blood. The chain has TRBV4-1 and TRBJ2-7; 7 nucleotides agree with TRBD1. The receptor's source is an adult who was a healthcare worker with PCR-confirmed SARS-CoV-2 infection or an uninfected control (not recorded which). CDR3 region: CASSQPGDSSYEQYF. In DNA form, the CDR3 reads TGCGCCAGCAGCCAACCAGGGGACAGTTCCTACGAGCAGTACTTC.